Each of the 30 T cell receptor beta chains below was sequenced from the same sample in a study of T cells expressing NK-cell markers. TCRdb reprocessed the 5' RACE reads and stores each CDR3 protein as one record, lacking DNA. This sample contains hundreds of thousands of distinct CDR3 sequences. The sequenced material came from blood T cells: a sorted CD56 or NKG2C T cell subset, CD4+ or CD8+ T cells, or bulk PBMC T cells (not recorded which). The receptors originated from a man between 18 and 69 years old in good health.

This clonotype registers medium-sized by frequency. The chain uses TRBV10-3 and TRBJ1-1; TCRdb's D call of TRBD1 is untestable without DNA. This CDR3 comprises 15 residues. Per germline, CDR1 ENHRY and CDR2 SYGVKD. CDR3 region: CAIRDRDRENTEAFF.

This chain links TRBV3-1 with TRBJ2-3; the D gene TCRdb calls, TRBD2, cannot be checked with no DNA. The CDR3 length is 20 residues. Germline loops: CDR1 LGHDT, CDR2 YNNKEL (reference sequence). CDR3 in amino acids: CASSPYLTSGGAYSTDTQYF.

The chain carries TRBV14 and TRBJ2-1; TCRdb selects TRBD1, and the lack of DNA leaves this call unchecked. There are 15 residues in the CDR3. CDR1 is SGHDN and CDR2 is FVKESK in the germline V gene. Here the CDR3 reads CASSQNTGGLNEQFF.

CDR3 amino acids: CATLPWDPFYGYTF. V is TRBV28 and J is TRBJ1-2. CDR3 length: 14 residues. Germline loops: CDR1 MDHEN, CDR2 SYDVKM.

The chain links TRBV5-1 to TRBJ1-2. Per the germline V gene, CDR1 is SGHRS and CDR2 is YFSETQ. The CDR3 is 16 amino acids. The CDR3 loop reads CASSLFRDGINYGYTF.

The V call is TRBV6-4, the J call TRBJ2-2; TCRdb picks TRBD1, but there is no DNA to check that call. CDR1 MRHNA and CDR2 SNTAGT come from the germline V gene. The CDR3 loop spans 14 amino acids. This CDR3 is CASSRTVNTGELFF.

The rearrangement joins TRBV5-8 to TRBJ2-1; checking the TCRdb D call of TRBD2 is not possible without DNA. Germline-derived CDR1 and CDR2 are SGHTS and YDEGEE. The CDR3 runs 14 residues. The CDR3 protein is CASGRQGSYNEQFF.

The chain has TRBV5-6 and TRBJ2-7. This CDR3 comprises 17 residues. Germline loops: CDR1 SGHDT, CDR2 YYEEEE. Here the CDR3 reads CASSLERSRVGTYEQYF.

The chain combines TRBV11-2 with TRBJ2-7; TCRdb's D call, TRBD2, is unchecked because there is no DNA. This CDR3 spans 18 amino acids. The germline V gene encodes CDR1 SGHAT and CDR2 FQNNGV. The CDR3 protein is CASSPGGLAGGPLYEQYF.

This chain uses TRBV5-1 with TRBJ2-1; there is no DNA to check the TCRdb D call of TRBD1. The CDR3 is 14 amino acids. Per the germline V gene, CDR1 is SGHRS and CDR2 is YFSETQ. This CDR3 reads CASYGTGYYNEQFF.

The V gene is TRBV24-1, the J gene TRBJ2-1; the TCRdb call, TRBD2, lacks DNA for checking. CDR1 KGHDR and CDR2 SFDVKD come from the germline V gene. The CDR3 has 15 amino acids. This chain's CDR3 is CATTPGTSGNTEQFF.

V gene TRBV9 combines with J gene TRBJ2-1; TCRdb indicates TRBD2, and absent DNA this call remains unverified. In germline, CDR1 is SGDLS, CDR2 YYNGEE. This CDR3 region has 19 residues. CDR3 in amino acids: CASSVGGLAGGKFLNEQFF. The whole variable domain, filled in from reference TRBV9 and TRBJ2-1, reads DSGVTQTPKHLITATGQRVTLRCSPRSGDLSVYWYQQSLDQGLQFLIQYYNGEERAKGNILERFSAQQFPDLHSELNLSSLELGDSALYFCASSVGGLAGGKFLNEQFFGPGTRLTVL.

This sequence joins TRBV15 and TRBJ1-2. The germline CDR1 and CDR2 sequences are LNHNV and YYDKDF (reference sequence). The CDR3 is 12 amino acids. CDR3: CATSSQDYGYTF.

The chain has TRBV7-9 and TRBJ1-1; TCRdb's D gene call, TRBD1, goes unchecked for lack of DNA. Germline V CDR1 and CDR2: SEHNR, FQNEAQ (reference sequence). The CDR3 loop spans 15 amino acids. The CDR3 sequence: CASSHRSTGGTEAFF.

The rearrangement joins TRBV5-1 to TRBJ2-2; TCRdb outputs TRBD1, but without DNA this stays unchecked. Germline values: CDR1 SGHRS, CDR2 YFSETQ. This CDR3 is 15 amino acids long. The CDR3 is CATTSGTGITGELFF.

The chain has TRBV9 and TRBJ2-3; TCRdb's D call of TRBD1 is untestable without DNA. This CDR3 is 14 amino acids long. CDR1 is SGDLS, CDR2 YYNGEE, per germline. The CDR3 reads CASSTTPRGDTQYF. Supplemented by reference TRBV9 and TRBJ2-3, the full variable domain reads DSGVTQTPKHLITATGQRVTLRCSPRSGDLSVYWYQQSLDQGLQFLIQYYNGEERAKGNILERFSAQQFPDLHSELNLSSLELGDSALYFCASSTTPRGDTQYFGPGTRLTVL.

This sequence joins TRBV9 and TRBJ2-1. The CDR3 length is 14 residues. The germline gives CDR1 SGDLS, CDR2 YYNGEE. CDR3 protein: CASSVGAAANEQFF.

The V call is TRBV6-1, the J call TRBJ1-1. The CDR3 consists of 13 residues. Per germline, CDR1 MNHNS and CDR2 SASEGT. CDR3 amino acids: CASIGPRDTEAFF.

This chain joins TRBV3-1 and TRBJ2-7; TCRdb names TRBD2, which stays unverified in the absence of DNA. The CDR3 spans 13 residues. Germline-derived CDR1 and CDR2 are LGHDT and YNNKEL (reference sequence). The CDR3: CASTSRSSYEQYF.

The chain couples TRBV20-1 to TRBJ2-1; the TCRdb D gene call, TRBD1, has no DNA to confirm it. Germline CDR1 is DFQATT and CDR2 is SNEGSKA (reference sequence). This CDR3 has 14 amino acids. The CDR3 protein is CSAKADRRYNEQFF.

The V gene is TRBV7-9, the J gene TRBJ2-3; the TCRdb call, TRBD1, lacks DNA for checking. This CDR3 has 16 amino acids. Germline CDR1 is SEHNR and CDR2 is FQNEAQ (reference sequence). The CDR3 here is CASSFFSGVGTDTQYF. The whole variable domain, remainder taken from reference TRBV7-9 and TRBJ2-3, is DTGVSQNPRHKITKRGQNVTFRCDPISEHNRLYWYRQTLGQGPEFLTYFQNEAQLEKSRLLSDRFSAERPKGSFSTLEIQRTEQGDSAMYLCASSFFSGVGTDTQYFGPGTRLTVL.

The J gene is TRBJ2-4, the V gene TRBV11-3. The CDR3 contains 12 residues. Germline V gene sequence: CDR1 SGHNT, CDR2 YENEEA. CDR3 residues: CASTLSRGIQYF. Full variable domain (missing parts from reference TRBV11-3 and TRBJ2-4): EAGVVQSPRYKIIEKKQPVAFWCNPISGHNTLYWYLQNLGQGPELLIRYENEEAVDDSQLPKDRFSAERLKGVDSTLKIQPAELGDSAVYLCASTLSRGIQYFGAGTRLSVL.

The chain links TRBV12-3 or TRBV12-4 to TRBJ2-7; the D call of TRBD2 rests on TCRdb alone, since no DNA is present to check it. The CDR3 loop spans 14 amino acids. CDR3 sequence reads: CASRSSSGNYEQYF.

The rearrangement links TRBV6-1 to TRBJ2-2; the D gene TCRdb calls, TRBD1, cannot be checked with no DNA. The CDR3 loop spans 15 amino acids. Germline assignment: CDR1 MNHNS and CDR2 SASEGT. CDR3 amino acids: CASREDRGPTGELFF.

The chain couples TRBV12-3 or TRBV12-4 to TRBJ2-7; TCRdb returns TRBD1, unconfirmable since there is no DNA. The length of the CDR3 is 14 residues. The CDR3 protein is CASRRDRGSYEQYF.

This CDR3 reads CASSSPGGRANVLTF. The V and J genes are TRBV28 and TRBJ2-6; TCRdb designates TRBD1, a call that cannot be tested without DNA. Germline V gives CDR1 MDHEN, CDR2 SYDVKM. This CDR3 has 15 amino acids.

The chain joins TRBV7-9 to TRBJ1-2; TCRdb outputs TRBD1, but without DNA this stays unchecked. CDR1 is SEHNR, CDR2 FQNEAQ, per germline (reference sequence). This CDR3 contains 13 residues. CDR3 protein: CASSRSTAYGYTF.

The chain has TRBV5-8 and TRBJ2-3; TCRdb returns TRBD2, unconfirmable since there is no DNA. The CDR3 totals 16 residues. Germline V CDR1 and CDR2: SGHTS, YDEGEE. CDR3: CASTFRSSGVADTQYF.

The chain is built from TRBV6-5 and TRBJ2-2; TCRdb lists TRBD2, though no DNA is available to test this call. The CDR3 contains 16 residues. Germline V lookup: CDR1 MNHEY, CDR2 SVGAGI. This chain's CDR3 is CASSYRAGTNTGELFF.

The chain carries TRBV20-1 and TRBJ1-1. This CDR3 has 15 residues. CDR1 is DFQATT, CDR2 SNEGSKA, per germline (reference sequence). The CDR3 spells CSARDAGLPNTEAFF.